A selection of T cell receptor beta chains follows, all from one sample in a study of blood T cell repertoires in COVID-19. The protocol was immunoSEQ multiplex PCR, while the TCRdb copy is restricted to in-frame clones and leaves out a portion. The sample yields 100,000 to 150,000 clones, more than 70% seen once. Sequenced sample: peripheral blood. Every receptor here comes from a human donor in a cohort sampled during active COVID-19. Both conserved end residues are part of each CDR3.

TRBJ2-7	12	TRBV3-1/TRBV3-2	CASSTRDRELYF
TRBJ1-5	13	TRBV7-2	CASSFGRGSPQHF
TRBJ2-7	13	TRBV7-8	CASGLSSVYEQYF
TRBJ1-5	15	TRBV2	CASDQVTGVNQPQHF
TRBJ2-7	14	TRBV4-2	CASSPSGRLDEQYF
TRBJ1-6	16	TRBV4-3	CASSQDRQGNNSPLHF
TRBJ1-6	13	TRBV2	CASIQDSNSPLHF
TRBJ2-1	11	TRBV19	CASSSGNEQFF
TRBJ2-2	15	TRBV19	CASSLLTANTGELFF
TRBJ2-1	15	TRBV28	CASDPGLAGSNEQFF
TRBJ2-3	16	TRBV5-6	CASSPPAGVNKDTQYF
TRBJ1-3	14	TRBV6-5	CASNSGGSGNTIYF
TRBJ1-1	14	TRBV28	CASSFQGARTEAFF
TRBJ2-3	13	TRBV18	CASSHDQGVTQYF
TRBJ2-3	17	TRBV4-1	CASSQYYSGGSTDTQYF
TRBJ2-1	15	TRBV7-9	CASSRELAVWDEQFF
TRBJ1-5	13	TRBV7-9	CASTGQGNQPQHF
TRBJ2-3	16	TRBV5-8	CASSRRLAGAGDTQYF
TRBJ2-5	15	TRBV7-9	CASSSGPIKQETQYF
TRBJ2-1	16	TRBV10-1	CASSEELAEPYNEQFF
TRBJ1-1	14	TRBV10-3	CAISGTEMNTEAFF
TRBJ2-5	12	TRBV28	CASTPGGRAQYF
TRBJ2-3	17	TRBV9	CASSVGLAGGNTDTQYF
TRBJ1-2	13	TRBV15	CATSLSQGYGYTF
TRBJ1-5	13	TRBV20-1	CSASFGGLEPQHF
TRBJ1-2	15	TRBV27	CASSPSGGPPYGYTF
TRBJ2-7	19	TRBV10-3	CAISGGQGAGGRAAYEQYF
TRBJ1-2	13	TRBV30	CAWSGPTFYGYTF
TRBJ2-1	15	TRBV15	CATSPGGSRSDEQFF
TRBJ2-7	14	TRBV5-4	CASSPRTDPYEQYF